This paragraph reports one T cell receptor beta chain. Its antigen is currently unknown. This entry belongs to a study of T cell responses to AZD1222 COVID-19 vaccine. Study-level points and caveats: Spike-specific TCR depth and breadth grew after two AZD1222 doses.

Data came from immunoSEQ multiplex PCR; TCRdb stores just in-frame clones and leaves some out. The sample records 95,000 to 110,000 clones, approximately 90% being singletons. Germline assignment: CDR1 LGHNA and CDR2 YSLEER. The germline V and J ends were trimmed by 0 bases and 4 bases, with 21 bases remaining between them. This CDR3 spans 18 amino acids. The clonotype originates from an adult who received the AZD1222 COVID-19 vaccine. This chain uses TRBV4-3 with TRBJ1-1, with D perhaps matching TRBD1 (5 bases). This specimen consisted of peripheral blood, obtained 28 days after the second AZD1222 dose. The CDR3 nucleotides read TGCGCCAGCAGCCAAGACCGCCGGGACTTCTTTTCGAGCACTGAAGCTTTCTTT. Translation gives CASSQDRRDFFSSTEAFF.